The 15 T cell receptor beta chains listed next were all sequenced from one sample in a study of blood T cells in healthy people across ages. Primed by a sample-barcoded 5' primer and a J-beta primer mix, a second PCR proceeded for about 6 to 11 cycles. MiXCR, applied by TCRdb to the 5' RACE reads, yields one record per CDR3 protein. The repertoire holds some 760,000 distinct CDR3 sequences, with 25% as singletons. These sequences were also reported in another study, on T cells of mothers and their children.

The sequencing sample was made of blood. The receptors originated from a boy aged 10-17 years in good health.

The chain uses TRBV3-1 and TRBJ1-1; D perhaps matches TRBD1 (6 bases). The germline V gene encodes CDR1 LGHDT and CDR2 YNNKEL (reference sequence). This CDR3 region has 12 residues. V shed 0 bases and J shed 8 bases, with 7 bases lying between them. The CDR3 sequence is CASSQDQGEAFF. The CDR3 DNA reads as TGTGCCAGCAGCCAAGATCAGGGGGAAGCTTTCTTT.

The CDR3 here is CASYTGAGEQFF. The DNA for the CDR3 is TGTGCCAGCTACACAGGGGCGGGTGAGCAGTTCTTC. The chain couples TRBV27 to TRBJ2-5; 7 bases fit TRBD1. TRBJ2-1 matches the DNA end more closely, so the J call is doubtful. The CDR3 loop spans 12 amino acids. CDR1 and CDR2 from the germline V gene are MNHEY and SMNVEV (reference sequence).

The J gene is TRBJ1-4, the V gene TRBV28; D perhaps matches TRBD1 (6 bases). Germline V CDR1 and CDR2: MDHEN, SYDVKM. The V and J ends lost 7 bases and 8 bases respectively, with 20 bases between them. The CDR3 runs 15 residues. CDR3 amino acids: CASIHGGGREEKLFF. The CDR3 coding sequence is TGTGCCAGCATCCACGGGGGGGGCCGAGAGGAAAAACTGTTTTTT.

There are a few counts of this clonotype. J is TRBJ2-7 and V is TRBV20-1, with TRBD2 matching over 8 bases. This CDR3 comprises 15 residues. CDR1 is DFQATT and CDR2 is SNEGSKA in the germline V gene (reference sequence). V shed 5 bases, J shed 0 bases, and the junction held 9 bases outside the gene matches. The CDR3 sequence is CSALLGLDSSYEQYF. The DNA of the CDR3 is TGCAGTGCTCTCTTGGGACTAGACAGCTCCTACGAGCAGTACTTC.

V is TRBV9 and J is TRBJ1-1; 8 positions agree with TRBD1. Germline V gene lookup returns CDR1 SGDLS and CDR2 YYNGEE. The CDR3 length is 14 residues. The V segment lost 2 bases and the J segment 4 bases; nucleotides outside the gene matches: 4. The CDR3 region is CASSVQGASTEAFF. In DNA, the CDR3 is TGTGCCAGCAGCGTCCAGGGGGCGAGCACTGAAGCTTTCTTT.

The chain is built from TRBV20-1 and TRBJ2-1; 7 bases are a match to TRBD2. This CDR3 is 14 amino acids long. Germline-derived CDR1 and CDR2 are DFQATT and SNEGSKA (reference sequence). Trimming cost V 6 bases and J 2 bases; bases outside gene matches: 7. CDR3: CSAYDSGTYNEQFF. The CDR3 region has the DNA TGCAGTGCCTACGACAGCGGGACCTACAATGAGCAGTTCTTC.

This chain joins TRBV7-3 and TRBJ2-3; 7 bases agree with TRBD2. Germline lookup yields CDR1 SGHTA and CDR2 FQGTGA. The J segment lost 4 bases and the V segment lost 2 bases, leaving 12 bases of the junction unmatched. The CDR3 covers 17 residues. CDR3 amino acids: CASSLFPPAGLADTQYF. As DNA, the CDR3 is TGTGCCAGCAGCTTATTTCCCCCAGCGGGGCTCGCAGATACGCAGTATTTT.

This sequence joins TRBV10-3 and TRBJ2-2; tentatively, D is TRBD1 (5 bases). The germline CDR1 and CDR2 sequences are ENHRY and SYGVKD. Trimming removed 4 bases at V and 6 bases at J, with 15 bases between. The CDR3 is 15 amino acids. The CDR3 nucleotides read TGTGCCATCAGTGCTGGTCAGGGTAACGCCGGGGAGCTGTTTTTT. Residues: CAISAGQGNAGELFF.

This chain joins TRBV4-3 and TRBJ2-1; 7 bases are a match to TRBD2. In germline, CDR1 is LGHNA, CDR2 YSLEER. This CDR3 comprises 17 residues. V lost 0 bases to trimming and J lost 2 bases; unmatched junction nucleotides: 7. CDR3 region: CASSQEVAGSPYNEQFF. CDR3 bases: TGCGCCAGCAGCCAAGAGGTAGCGGGTTCTCCCTACAATGAGCAGTTCTTC.

V gene TRBV6-2 or TRBV6-3 combines with J gene TRBJ1-2; 7 positions agree with TRBD1. Germline-derived CDR1 and CDR2 are MNHEY and SVGEGT. The CDR3 is 13 residues long. V lost 6 bases and J lost 5; bases outside the gene matches: 6. The DNA of the CDR3 is TGTGCCAGCAGGTACAGGGGTTCATATGGCTACACCTTC. It encodes CASRYRGSYGYTF.

V and J are TRBV27 and TRBJ1-1, with 8 bases fitting TRBD1. The CDR3 extends over 15 amino acids. The germline V gene encodes CDR1 MNHEY and CDR2 SMNVEV (reference sequence). V lost 6 bases to trimming and J lost 4 bases; unmatched junction nucleotides: 10. The CDR3 coding sequence is TGTGCCAGCAGAGAACCAGGGGGCCGCGGCACTGAAGCTTTCTTT. It codes for CASREPGGRGTEAFF.

This chain uses TRBV5-4 with TRBJ2-5, with no clear D. The V and J ends lost 7 bases and 1 base respectively, with 14 bases between them. In germline, CDR1 is SGHNT, CDR2 YYREEE (reference sequence). CDR3 length: 14 amino acids. CDR3 amino acids: CASQIWTFQETQYF. The DNA for the CDR3 is TGTGCCAGCCAAATTTGGACGTTCCAAGAGACCCAGTACTTC.

This rearrangement joins TRBV6-5 to TRBJ2-5; 11 bases map to TRBD2. CDR1 is MNHEY and CDR2 is SVGAGI in the germline V gene. The J segment lost 5 bases and the V segment lost 7 bases, leaving 9 bases of the junction unmatched. The CDR3 consists of 15 residues. CDR3 loop: CASNEIAGGPETQYF. In DNA, the CDR3 is TGTGCCAGCAACGAAATAGCGGGAGGGCCGGAGACCCAGTACTTC.

The gene calls are TRBV27 and TRBJ2-2, with D possibly TRBD1 on 5 matching bases. Germline assignment: CDR1 MNHEY and CDR2 SMNVEV (reference sequence). V was clipped by 4 bases and J by 4 bases, with 10 bases between them. The CDR3 extends over 14 amino acids. CDR3 sequence reads: CASSYGHLTGELFF. For the CDR3, the DNA is TGTGCCAGCAGTTATGGACACCTCACCGGGGAGCTGTTTTTT.

V and J are TRBV7-2 and TRBJ2-3; D uncertain. CDR1 and CDR2 from the germline V gene are SGHTA and FQGNSA. The CDR3 length is 13 residues. V lost 1 base and J 6 bases, leaving 8 bases between the germline ends. Written as DNA, the CDR3 is TGTGCCAGCAGCTTAGTCGGGTGGGATACGCAGTATTTT. This encodes CASSLVGWDTQYF.